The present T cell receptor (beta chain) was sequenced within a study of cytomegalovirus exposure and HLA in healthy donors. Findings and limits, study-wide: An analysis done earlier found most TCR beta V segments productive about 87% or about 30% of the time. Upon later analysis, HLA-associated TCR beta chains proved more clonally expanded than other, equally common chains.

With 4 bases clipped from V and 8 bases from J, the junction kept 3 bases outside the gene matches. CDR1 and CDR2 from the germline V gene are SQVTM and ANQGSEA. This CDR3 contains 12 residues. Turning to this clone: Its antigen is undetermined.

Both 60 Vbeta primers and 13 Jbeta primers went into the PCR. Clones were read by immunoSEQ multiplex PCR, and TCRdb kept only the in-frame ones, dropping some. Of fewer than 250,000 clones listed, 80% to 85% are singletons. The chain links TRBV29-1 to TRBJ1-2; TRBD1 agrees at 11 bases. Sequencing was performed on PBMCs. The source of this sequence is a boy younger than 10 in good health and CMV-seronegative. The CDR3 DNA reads TGCAGCGTTGGGACAGGGGGCGACGGCTACACCTTC. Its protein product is CSVGTGGDGYTF.